This T cell receptor (beta chain) was recovered during a study of technical replicates of blood from a handful of donors. The protocol was immunoSEQ multiplex PCR, while the TCRdb copy is restricted to in-frame clones and leaves out a portion. The sample shows about 100,000 clones, 95% of them seen only once. Trimming cost V 1 base and J 4 bases; bases outside gene matches: 7. Germline-derived CDR1 and CDR2 are LNHDA and SQIVND (reference sequence). The CDR3 runs to 16 residues. This TCR was recovered from a human donor in good health. Sequenced sample: T cells isolated from PBMCs. The rearrangement uses TRBV19 and TRBJ1-5; 7 positions match TRBD1. The CDR3, as DNA: TGTGCCAGTAGTATAGTCGGAGGGGGCCCTAATCAGCCCCAGCATTTT. Amino acids: CASSIVGGGPNQPQHF.